This T cell receptor (beta chain) was documented in a study of T cell changes during pregnancy in multiple sclerosis. Trimming took off 4 bases at V and 1 base at J, with 8 bases between the two ends. The germline V gene encodes CDR1 SGHRS and CDR2 YFSETQ. This CDR3 has 13 amino acids. TCRdb's table, derived via immunoSEQ multiplex PCR, lists solely in-frame clones and lacks some. The data show tens of thousands of clones, roughly 95% seen once. The specimen comprised CD8+ T cells from peripheral blood mononuclear cells, sampled after pregnancy. This TCR derives from a female donor with multiple sclerosis, enrolled in a pregnancy study. V gene TRBV5-1 combines with J gene TRBJ1-1; no reliable D call. The CDR3 DNA follows: TGCGCCAGCAGCGGCTTTCCGAACACTGAAGCTTTCTTT. Protein sequence: CASSGFPNTEAFF.